This note documents a single TCR beta chain sequence. It has no known antigen specificity. Qualities for individual bases were not recorded, and no much larger clone is one base off. Genomic DNA was extracted with the Qiagen DNeasy kit from unsorted PBMCs and from negatively selected CD4+ and CD8+ fractions. TCR beta CDR3 regions were amplified by immunoSEQ multiplex PCR using primers annealing to V and J segments. Amplification bias was minimized using a synthetic immune receptor repertoire, and residual bias was removed computationally after sequencing. The source study handled its data this way. Repertoire diversity was quantified as the Shannon entropy index using custom Python scripts. The unsorted, CD4+ and CD8+ repertoires were each analyzed separately, with the exception of combined analyses, where CD4+ and CD8+ sequences were merged in silico. Clonal expansion was defined as at least a 2-fold frequency increase after treatment relative to C1D1, with a pseudocount of 0.5 for undetected baseline clones. Clones with 0 or 1 copy at C1D1 were defined as singleton clones, while clones with 2 or more copies were defined as non-singleton clones. Clones expanded in unsorted samples were annotated as CD4+, CD8+ or unknown by matching protein sequences in sorted samples from the same patient. Diversity changes from C1D1 to C4D1 were tested in paired samples using Wilcoxon tests. Imported from immuneACCESS, the table was reduced by TCRdb to in-frame sequences with V and J called. These copies leave out some clones; in studies compared against another copy, an unresolved V gene accounts for under half, and the cause of the remainder is not known. The V and J calls and the clone size are those of that table, but D and trimming were determined from the DNA. The sample table records roughly 41,000 clones; about 91% of these occur just once. 7% to 9% of the sample rests with the top ten.

These data originate in a study of PD-1 blockade in classical Hodgkin lymphoma (dated by TCRdb to 2019 to 2021). Some background on the complete study: Nivolumab dosing was 3 mg/kg intravenously every 2 weeks, continuing until either disease progression or unacceptable toxicity. The study used CyTOF and TCR beta sequencing to define a peripheral blood immune signature of response to PD-1 blockade in classical Hodgkin lymphoma. What the authors observed across the whole study: Baseline TCR diversity was reported to be lower in newly diagnosed patients than in healthy donors, and even lower in relapsed/refractory patients. CD4+ but not CD8+ TCR diversity rose significantly by C4D1 (p=0.0027 vs p=0.16), most apparent in complete responders (p=0.02). The study covered only a single clinical trial cohort, and the causes of the repertoire differences, possibly disease activity or prior therapy, were still not defined. Trial patients achieving complete response had baseline diversity similar to newly diagnosed patients, whereas partial responders and progressors had significantly lower diversity. Diversity was lower in patients who began nivolumab less than 1 year after ASCT, so these patients were left out of later analyses to avoid confounding by immune reconstitution.

The time point label on this specimen signifies: cycle 2 day 1 (C2D1) of nivolumab. Every trial patient had relapsed after autologous stem cell transplantation, and cohorts A, B and C differed in prior brentuximab vedotin exposure. A total of around 59 patients with relapsed/refractory classical Hodgkin lymphoma made up the trial cohort, and each patient's best overall response was complete response, partial response or progressive disease. Single-agent nivolumab was administered to trial patients in the multi-cohort phase II CheckMate 205 trial. An independent review committee assessed best overall response by applying the 2007 International Working Group response criteria. Trial PBMCs were collected just before the start of nivolumab (C1D1) and during therapy at cycle 2 day 1 and cycle 4 day 1. After peripheral blood was drawn into 8 mL Vacutainer Cell Preparation Tubes, PBMCs were isolated by centrifugation and then cryopreserved.

At the junction V is shortened by 0 bases and J by 4 bases, with 13 bases in between. CDR1 and CDR2 are drawn from the germline V gene: MGHRA, YSYEKL. Inclusive of the bounding cysteine and phenylalanine, the CDR3 is 16 residues long. CDR3 DNA only is kept here, 48 bases in frame from base 1. This clonotype originated in a human donor with classical Hodgkin lymphoma. The chain couples TRBV4-1 to TRBJ2-1; TRBD2 is a possible D gene, resting on 6 matching bases. Sample: peripheral blood mononuclear cells (PBMCs), taken before the second cycle of nivolumab. The nucleotides are TGCGCCAGCAGCCAAGATGCCCGGGGGAGATACAATGAGCAGTTCTTC. It encodes CASSQDARGRYNEQFF.